The present entry profiles one TCR beta chain with its context. Its antigen is unknown. These data belong to a study of CD8 T cells in Susac syndrome. The CDR3 covers 17 residues. V gave up 0 bases and J gave up 5 bases; unmatched junction bases: 11. Germline V gene data show CDR1 as LGHNA and CDR2 as YNFKEQ. From blood CD8+ and CD4+ T cells, the TCR beta chain was sequenced. Study-wide results and limits: Within Susac syndrome CD4+ T cell repertoires, clonal expansion was not evident.

When the RNA was reverse transcribed, random hexamers were used with an input of about 0.45 to 1 ug. Across 54 Vbeta and 13 Jbeta, TCR beta CDR3 was amplified with immunoSEQ multiplex PCR. TCRdb used MiXCR to reprocess the immunoSEQ multiplex PCR reads, holding one entry per CDR3 protein. Here the sample spans 150,000 to 200,000 distinct CDR3 sequences, 90% to 95% being singletons. The receptor's source is a human donor with Susac syndrome. The chain is built from TRBV4-2 and TRBJ2-5, with 8 bases fitting TRBD2. The sample comprised CD4+ T cells from PBMCs. CDR3 DNA: TGTGCCAGCAGCCAAGAGAGGAACGGGGGGGCGGAGGAGACCCAGTACTTC. Its protein product is CASSQERNGGAEETQYF.